This T cell receptor beta chain was identified during a study of blood T cell repertoires in COVID-19. CDR1 is SQVTM and CDR2 is ANQGSEA in the germline V gene. V lost 7 bases, J lost 1 base, and 9 bases stayed unmatched. The CDR3 consists of 15 residues. Assay: immunoSEQ multiplex PCR; the TCRdb copy retains only in-frame clones and omits some. The sample lists roughly 410,000 clones, 75% to 90% occurring once. The specimen was peripheral blood. The chain uses TRBV29-1 and TRBJ2-3, with TRBD1 matching over 9 bases. The sequence came from a woman aged 40 to 49 with COVID-19, enrolled during active disease. The chain's CDR3 is CSGGGGQGGTDTQYF. CDR3 coding DNA: TGCAGCGGTGGGGGGGGACAGGGAGGCACAGATACGCAGTATTTT.